The 20 T cell receptor beta chains below all came from one sample that was sequenced in a study of blood T cell repertoires in COVID-19. The assay was immunoSEQ multiplex PCR, and TCRdb's table has in-frame clones only and misses some. Of roughly 230,000 clones listed, 70% to 90% are singletons. Material for sequencing was peripheral blood. The receptor set was obtained from a woman aged 55-69 years with active or convalescent COVID-19.

The rearrangement links TRBV30 to TRBJ2-3, with 10 nucleotides matching TRBD1. This CDR3 contains 15 residues. J gave up 3 bases and V 5 bases, and 8 bases lay outside the gene matches. CDR1 is GTSNPN and CDR2 is SVGIG in the germline V gene (reference sequence). The CDR3 spells CAWATGTGATDTQYF. CDR3 DNA sequence: TGTGCCTGGGCGACCGGGACAGGGGCGACAGATACGCAGTATTTT.

The gene calls are TRBV19 and TRBJ2-4; a weak D match, TRBD2 (6 bases). Germline V gives CDR1 LNHDA, CDR2 SQIVND (reference sequence). The CDR3 extends over 15 amino acids. Trimming pared 1 base from V and 6 bases from J, leaving 13 bases between. The CDR3 bases are TGTGCCAGTAGTATAGCGGCAGGGAGGCCAAACATTCAGTACTTC. It is translated as CASSIAAGRPNIQYF.

The V and J genes are TRBV11-2 and TRBJ2-7; 7 positions agree with TRBD1. The CDR3 totals 15 residues. The germline gives CDR1 SGHAT, CDR2 FQNNGV. V gave up 0 bases and J gave up 4 bases; unmatched junction bases: 6. CDR3 nucleotide sequence: TGTGCCAGCAGCTTAGACAGGGGGAATTATTACGAGCAGTACTTC. It encodes CASSLDRGNYYEQYF.

The chain is built from TRBV2 and TRBJ2-3; 12 bases fit TRBD2. Germline CDR1 and CDR2: SNHLY and FYNNEI. The J segment lost 0 bases and the V segment lost 2 bases, leaving 9 bases of the junction unmatched. This CDR3 has 19 residues. In DNA form, the CDR3 reads TGTGCCAGCAGTGAACCACACTGGACTAGCGGGACTAGCACAGATACGCAGTATTTT. This codes for CASSEPHWTSGTSTDTQYF. The variable domain in full, with the rest retrieved from reference TRBV2 and TRBJ2-3, is EPEVTQTPSHQVTQMGQEVILRCVPISNHLYFYWYRQILGQKVEFLVSFYNNEISEKSEIFDDQFSVERPDGSNFTLKIRSTKLEDSAMYFCASSEPHWTSGTSTDTQYFGPGTRLTVL.

The chain recombines TRBV5-1 with TRBJ1-2; D is perhaps TRBD1 (5 bases). From germline, CDR1 is SGHRS and CDR2 YFSETQ. V lost 0 bases and J 8 bases, leaving 20 bases between the germline ends. CDR3 length equals 16 residues. The CDR3 bases are TGCGCCAGCAGCTTGGAAGGGACTAAGGCCGGGAGGGGCTACACCTTC. The encoded protein is CASSLEGTKAGRGYTF. Together with reference TRBV5-1 and TRBJ1-2, the CDR3 gives the full variable domain: KAGVTQTPRYLIKTRGQQVTLSCSPISGHRSVSWYQQTPGQGLQFLFEYFSETQRNKGNFPGRFSGRQFSNSRSEMNVSTLELGDSALYLCASSLEGTKAGRGYTFGSGTRLTVV.

V usage is TRBV25-1 and J usage is TRBJ2-2, with 7 bases that match TRBD2. Germline-derived CDR1 and CDR2 are MGHDK and SYGVNS. The CDR3 contains 18 residues. V was clipped by 1 base and J by 1 base; unmatched bases: 9. The CDR3 DNA is TGTGCCAGCAGTGAATCTCGGAGCGGGACCCTGAACACCGGGGAGCTGTTTTTT. Residues: CASSESRSGTLNTGELFF.

This clone was seen once. The genes are TRBV13 and TRBJ1-2; weak D call: TRBD1 (5 bases). V was clipped by 2 bases and J by 2 bases, with 6 bases between them. Per germline, CDR1 PRHDT and CDR2 FYEKMQ (reference sequence). This CDR3 contains 13 residues. The CDR3 DNA follows: TGTGCCAGCAGCTTAAGGGGAAACTATGGCTACACCTTC. It yields the protein CASSLRGNYGYTF.

The chain joins TRBV24-1 to TRBJ2-1; 8 nucleotides match TRBD2. The CDR3 is made up of 14 amino acids. The germline CDR1 and CDR2 sequences are KGHDR and SFDVKD. V gave up 9 bases and J gave up 5 bases; unmatched junction bases: 8. DNA of the CDR3: TGTGCCACCGGAATAGCGGGGCGTGACAATGAGCAGTTCTTC. This codes for CATGIAGRDNEQFF.

This chain joins TRBV12-3 or TRBV12-4 and TRBJ2-5; tentative D call: TRBD1 (5 bases). Trimming took off 1 base at V and 7 bases at J, with 10 bases between the two ends. CDR3 size: 13 residues. CDR3 coding DNA: TGTGCCAGCAGTTTAGGGGGCTTGGGGACCCAGTACTTC. This sequence encodes CASSLGGLGTQYF.

The rearrangement joins TRBV24-1 to TRBJ2-5; 8 bases agree with TRBD1. Germline V gene sequence: CDR1 KGHDR, CDR2 SFDVKD. The CDR3 is 17 residues long. After removal of 4 bases from V and 5 bases from J, the junction contained 14 bases not matched to a gene. CDR3 loop: CATSDPRTGRTRETQYF. CDR3 nucleotide sequence: TGTGCCACCAGTGACCCCCGGACAGGGCGTACCAGGGAGACCCAGTACTTC.

J is TRBJ1-5 and V is TRBV4-2, with 8 bases aligning to TRBD1. V was clipped by 4 bases and J by 2 bases; unmatched bases: 4. CDR3 length equals 15 residues. The germline CDR1 and CDR2 sequences are LGHNA and YNFKEQ. The CDR3 is CASSPTGEGNQPQHF. The CDR3 DNA follows: TGTGCCAGCAGCCCGACAGGGGAAGGCAATCAGCCCCAGCATTTT.

The chain uses TRBV7-2 and TRBJ2-1; 11 nucleotides line up with TRBD2. The junction had 14 bases not matched to a gene; V was cut back by 4 bases and J by 6 bases. This CDR3 is built from 18 residues. CDR1 and CDR2 from the germline V gene are SGHTA and FQGNSA. In DNA, the CDR3 is TGTGCCAGCAGCTGGAGGACAGGGAGCCTAGCGGGGGGCAATGAGCAGTTCTTC. Protein sequence: CASSWRTGSLAGGNEQFF.

The gene calls are TRBV3-1 (or the pseudogene TRBV3-2) and TRBJ2-1, with 9 bases aligning to TRBD2. The CDR3 covers 16 residues. Germline assignment: CDR1 LGHDT and CDR2 YNNKEL (reference sequence). The V and J ends lost 4 bases and 7 bases, in that order; junction bases with no gene match: 11. CDR3 sequence reads: CASSPMASGGRNEQFF. The CDR3 bases are TGTGCCAGCAGCCCCATGGCCAGCGGGGGGCGGAATGAGCAGTTCTTC.

The chain employs TRBV2 and TRBJ1-5; a weak D match, TRBD1 (6 bases). Trimming took 8 bases from V and 8 from J, leaving 16 bases between them. The CDR3 covers 13 residues. In germline, CDR1 is SNHLY, CDR2 FYNNEI. The chain's CDR3 is CASANRAQKPQHF. CDR3 in DNA: TGTGCCAGCGCGAACAGGGCACAAAAGCCCCAGCATTTT.

The V call is TRBV7-2, the J call TRBJ1-2; 9 nucleotides agree with TRBD1. After removal of 1 base from V and 0 bases from J, the junction contained 12 bases not matched to a gene. Germline CDR1 SGHTA, CDR2 FQGNSA. The length of the CDR3 is 19 residues. The CDR3 nucleotides are TGTGCCAGCAGCTTAGTCCCTTCGACAGGGGGGGGACCTAACTATGGCTACACCTTC. Its protein is CASSLVPSTGGGPNYGYTF.

The DNA for the CDR3 is TGTGCCATTAAGCCGGGGGGGGTCACAGATACGCAGTATTTT. This translates into CAIKPGGVTDTQYF. The J gene is TRBJ2-3, the V gene TRBV6-5, with 8 bases matching TRBD2. The V and J ends lost 10 bases and 2 bases, in that order; junction bases with no gene match: 8. There are 14 residues in the CDR3. CDR1 is MNHEY, CDR2 SVGAGI, per germline.

This chain links TRBV9 with TRBJ2-1, with D maybe TRBD2 (6 bases). CDR1 and CDR2 (germline): SGDLS, YYNGEE. With 4 bases removed from V and 0 bases from J, the gap between germline ends came to 14 bases. The CDR3 has 16 amino acids. The CDR3 loop is CASSTSLGGSYNEQFF. For the CDR3, the DNA is TGTGCCAGCAGCACCTCCCTGGGAGGCTCCTACAATGAGCAGTTCTTC. Using reference TRBV9 and TRBJ2-1 for the parts outside the CDR3, the full variable domain is DSGVTQTPKHLITATGQRVTLRCSPRSGDLSVYWYQQSLDQGLQFLIQYYNGEERAKGNILERFSAQQFPDLHSELNLSSLELGDSALYFCASSTSLGGSYNEQFFGPGTRLTVL.

This clone was detected ten times or more. The CDR3: CASSQQPPAVWADNEQFF. DNA of the CDR3: TGTGCCAGCAGCCAGCAGCCCCCAGCGGTTTGGGCGGACAATGAGCAGTTCTTC. V gene TRBV14 combines with J gene TRBJ2-1; a weak D match, TRBD2 (5 bases). The CDR3 contains 18 residues. V lost 3 bases and J lost 5, with 23 bases in between. Per germline, CDR1 SGHDN and CDR2 FVKESK.

V gene TRBV29-1 combines with J gene TRBJ2-4; 11 positions match TRBD1. V gave up 3 bases and J gave up 14 bases; unmatched junction bases: 12. The CDR3 contains 14 residues. The germline CDR1 and CDR2 sequences are SQVTM and ANQGSEA. CDR3 region: CSVDGQGASPVKYF. The CDR3 region has the DNA TGCAGCGTTGATGGACAGGGGGCGAGTCCGGTAAAGTACTTC.

This clone was picked up a small number of times. The chain is built from TRBV2 and TRBJ1-6; weak D call: TRBD1 (6 bases). With 7 bases removed from V and 3 bases from J, the gap between germline ends came to 7 bases. CDR3 size: 13 residues. CDR1 is SNHLY and CDR2 is FYNNEI in the germline V gene. Here the CDR3 DNA reads TGTGCCAGCACGACAGGCTATAATTCACCCCTCCACTTT. Translated: CASTTGYNSPLHF.